This entry lists 10 T cell receptor beta chains sequenced from one sample in a study of shared clonotypes between healthy human individuals. Sequencing used immunoSEQ multiplex PCR; TCRdb keeps in-frame clones, though not all of them. The sample has more than 400,000 clones; about 95% are singletons. The sequenced sample was naive CD4+ T cells sorted from blood. Subset reported: CD45RA+ positively selected. The receptors derive from a woman in her twenties or thirties in good health.

The CDR3 protein is CASSFKRNLHF. CDR3 nucleotide sequence: TGTGCCAGCAGTTTTAAACGGAACCTCCACTTT. This sequence joins TRBV28 and TRBJ1-6; no clear D. The germline V gene encodes CDR1 MDHEN and CDR2 SYDVKM. This CDR3 comprises 11 residues. Trimming removed 3 bases at V and 15 bases at J, with 9 bases between.

The V call is TRBV7-2, the J call TRBJ1-3, with D tentatively TRBD1 (5 bases). Looked up from germline, CDR1 is SGHTA and CDR2 is FQGNSA. V lost 5 bases and J lost 0, with 17 bases in between. This CDR3 contains 17 residues. The CDR3 sequence: CASSRRGARRSGNTIYF. Written as DNA, the CDR3 is TGTGCCAGCAGCCGAAGAGGGGCACGGCGCTCTGGAAACACCATATATTTT.

The genes are TRBV7-2 and TRBJ2-5; D not resolved. CDR1 is SGHTA and CDR2 is FQGNSA in the germline V gene. Trimming stripped 4 bases from V and 0 bases from J, with 24 bases between. The CDR3 spans 19 residues. CDR3 DNA sequence: TGTGCCAGCAGCTCCCCATCATATTTAACCGACACGTACCAAGAGACCCAGTACTTC. Translation: CASSSPSYLTDTYQETQYF.

CDR3 in DNA: TGTGCCAGCAGTTACTCGAGGTGGGGAGATGAAGCTTTCTTT. It yields the protein CASSYSRWGDEAFF. The chain combines TRBV6-5 with TRBJ1-1; D is undetermined. This CDR3 has 14 residues. Trimming took 0 bases from V and 7 from J, leaving 12 bases between them. Germline CDR1 MNHEY, CDR2 SVGAGI.

This clone came up once. The rearrangement links TRBV5-6 to TRBJ2-7; perhaps TRBD1 as D (6 bases). This CDR3 is built from 14 residues. Germline V gives CDR1 SGHDT, CDR2 YYEEEE. The V gene lost 4 bases and the J gene lost 3 bases, with 14 bases spanning the gap. CDR3: CASSADSKGYEQYF. DNA for the CDR3: TGTGCCAGCAGCGCGGACAGCAAGGGCTACGAGCAGTACTTC.

The table lists this clone with a count of one. This chain links TRBV6-5 with TRBJ1-5; a possible D gene is TRBD1 (6 bases). Germline CDR1 and CDR2: MNHEY and SVGAGI. The V and J ends lost 5 bases and 3 bases respectively, with 8 bases between them. The CDR3 loop spans 13 amino acids. The CDR3 DNA reads as TGTGCCAGCAGTAGACAGGCCAATCAGCCCCAGCATTTT. Translating gives CASSRQANQPQHF.

This chain connects TRBV2 to TRBJ2-5, with 8 bases fitting TRBD1. CDR3 size: 14 residues. Trimming took 5 bases from V and 2 from J; bases not matched to a gene: 4. The germline V gene has CDR1 SNHLY and CDR2 FYNNEI. This CDR3 is CASSRGQDQETQYF. The CDR3 DNA sequence: TGTGCCAGCAGTAGGGGACAGGATCAAGAGACCCAGTACTTC.

This clone was seen just once. The chain links TRBV7-2 to TRBJ1-5; D unclear. Germline CDR1 is SGHTA and CDR2 is FQGNSA. The CDR3 loop spans 12 amino acids. V lost 3 bases to trimming and J lost 7 bases, with 7 bases between them. CDR3 protein: CASSFSGQPQHF. The CDR3 DNA follows: TGTGCCAGCAGCTTCAGTGGCCAGCCCCAGCATTTT.

The chain recombines TRBV9 with TRBJ2-7, with TRBD1 matching over 8 bases. V lost 3 bases and J lost 6; bases outside the gene matches: 8. This CDR3 is 14 amino acids long. Germline V gene data show CDR1 as SGDLS and CDR2 as YYNGEE. Here the CDR3 reads CASSAQGASGEQYF. The CDR3 DNA sequence: TGTGCCAGCAGCGCGCAGGGGGCATCGGGCGAGCAGTACTTC.

CDR3: CASSRLITEAFF. DNA of the CDR3: TGTGCCAGCAGTCGCCTCATAACTGAAGCTTTCTTT. This rearrangement joins TRBV28 to TRBJ1-1; D gene ambiguous. With 5 bases removed from V and 5 bases from J, the gap between germline ends came to 9 bases. CDR1 MDHEN and CDR2 SYDVKM come from the germline V gene. This CDR3 comprises 12 residues.